These T cell receptor beta chains were read from a single sample in a study of blood T cell repertoires in COVID-19. Assay: immunoSEQ multiplex PCR; the TCRdb copy retains only in-frame clones and omits some. This repertoire shows 45,000 to 55,000 clones, around 90% found once; its top ten account for 2.5% to 3.5%. Sequenced input: peripheral blood. The receptors come from a human donor in a cohort sampled during active COVID-19. Both conserved end residues are part of each CDR3. Each record gives: clone size, J gene, D gene, V gene, CDR3 DNA, CDR3 protein. A D gene is named only where the DNA matches it firmly. A row's size may be missing; if present it is once, few, many or a size class.

clone size: -
J gene: TRBJ1-2
D gene: -
V gene: TRBV2
CDR3 DNA: TGTGCCAGCAGTGAAAAGGGGTGGGGCTACACCTTC
CDR3 protein: CASSEKGWGYTF

clone size: -
J gene: TRBJ2-2
D gene: -
V gene: TRBV21-1
CDR3 DNA: TGTGCCAGCAGCAAAGAGGCTAGCGGGAAACCGAACACCGGGGAGCTGTTTTTT
CDR3 protein: CASSKEASGKPNTGELFF

clone size: -
J gene: TRBJ2-2
D gene: -
V gene: TRBV5-1
CDR3 DNA: TGCGCCAGCAGCTTCCCGGGCACCGGGGAGCTGTTTTTT
CDR3 protein: CASSFPGTGELFF

clone size: -
J gene: TRBJ2-7
D gene: TRBD2
V gene: TRBV7-9
CDR3 DNA: TGTGCCACCGATTCTAGCGGGAGTAGGGACGAGCAGTACTTC
CDR3 protein: CATDSSGSRDEQYF

clone size: -
J gene: TRBJ2-1
D gene: -
V gene: TRBV21-1
CDR3 DNA: TGTGCCAGCAGCAAGTCTGTAGCGGGAGCTCACAATGAGCAGTTCTTC
CDR3 protein: CASSKSVAGAHNEQFF

clone size: -
J gene: TRBJ2-1
D gene: TRBD2
V gene: TRBV9
CDR3 DNA: TGTGCCAGCAGCGTTAGCGGGAGGGCGGCTGAGCAGTTCTTC
CDR3 protein: CASSVSGRAAEQFF

clone size: -
J gene: TRBJ1-2
D gene: -
V gene: TRBV2
CDR3 DNA: TGTGCCAGCAGTGCGGGTTTCGTTGGCTACACCTTC
CDR3 protein: CASSAGFVGYTF

clone size: -
J gene: TRBJ1-2
D gene: -
V gene: TRBV7-2
CDR3 DNA: TGTGCCAGCAGCATCGGGACTCCCTATGGCTACACCTTC
CDR3 protein: CASSIGTPYGYTF

clone size: -
J gene: TRBJ1-2
D gene: TRBD1
V gene: TRBV30
CDR3 DNA: TGTGCCTGGAGCCCCGAGCAGGGGGCGCGGGGCTACACCTTC
CDR3 protein: CAWSPEQGARGYTF

clone size: few
J gene: TRBJ2-2
D gene: TRBD2
V gene: TRBV3-1/TRBV3-2
CDR3 DNA: TGTGCCAGCAGCCAGGGACTAGCGGGAGTTTTAGGGGAGCTGTTTTTT
CDR3 protein: CASSQGLAGVLGELFF

clone size: -
J gene: TRBJ2-5
D gene: -
V gene: TRBV27
CDR3 DNA: TGTGCCAGCAGTTTACTTGGAGGACGAGAGACCCAGTACTTC
CDR3 protein: CASSLLGGRETQYF

clone size: -
J gene: TRBJ2-1
D gene: TRBD2
V gene: TRBV24-1
CDR3 DNA: TGTGCCACCAGTGATCCCCCGGGACTAGCGGGAGATCAATCGTTGTTCTTC
CDR3 protein: CATSDPPGLAGDQSLFF

clone size: -
J gene: TRBJ2-7
D gene: -
V gene: TRBV27
CDR3 DNA: TGTGCCAGCAGTTTACAGGGCTACGAGCAGTACTTC
CDR3 protein: CASSLQGYEQYF

clone size: few
J gene: TRBJ1-6
D gene: -
V gene: TRBV7-9
CDR3 DNA: TGTGCCAGCAGCTTAGAACAGTATAATTCACCCCTCCACTTT
CDR3 protein: CASSLEQYNSPLHF

clone size: -
J gene: TRBJ2-7
D gene: -
V gene: TRBV20-1
CDR3 DNA: TGCAGTGCGAAACAGGAATACGAGCAGTACTTC
CDR3 protein: CSAKQEYEQYF

clone size: -
J gene: TRBJ1-2
D gene: -
V gene: TRBV5-1
CDR3 DNA: TGCGCCAGCAGGCTGACAGATGGCTACACCTTC
CDR3 protein: CASRLTDGYTF

clone size: -
J gene: TRBJ2-3
D gene: -
V gene: TRBV24-1
CDR3 DNA: TGTGCCACCAGTGATTCAGGGGACATCGGAGATACGCAGTATTTT
CDR3 protein: CATSDSGDIGDTQYF

clone size: once
J gene: TRBJ1-6
D gene: -
V gene: TRBV30
CDR3 DNA: TGTGCCTGGGGGGGTCAGGAAAATTCACCCCTCCACTTT
CDR3 protein: CAWGGQENSPLHF

clone size: once
J gene: TRBJ1-2
D gene: -
V gene: TRBV7-9
CDR3 DNA: TGTGCCAGCAGCTTAGGAGTAAGCCGATATGGCTACACCTTC
CDR3 protein: CASSLGVSRYGYTF

clone size: -
J gene: TRBJ2-2
D gene: -
V gene: TRBV10-2
CDR3 DNA: TGCGCCAGCAGTGTTAGCGGAGGGGGGGAGCTGTTTTTT
CDR3 protein: CASSVSGGGELFF

clone size: -
J gene: TRBJ2-5
D gene: TRBD2
V gene: TRBV7-2
CDR3 DNA: TGTGCCAGCAGCTTGGGACTAGCGAGTGAGACCCAGTACTTC
CDR3 protein: CASSLGLASETQYF

clone size: -
J gene: TRBJ2-7
D gene: TRBD1
V gene: TRBV19
CDR3 DNA: TGTGCCAGTAGTATCACAGGGGGAGACGAGCAGTACTTC
CDR3 protein: CASSITGGDEQYF

clone size: -
J gene: TRBJ2-7
D gene: TRBD2
V gene: TRBV6-6
CDR3 DNA: TGTGCCAGCAGTTTCGCGGGGGGGTACGAGCAGTACTTC
CDR3 protein: CASSFAGGYEQYF

clone size: -
J gene: TRBJ2-1
D gene: TRBD1
V gene: TRBV5-4
CDR3 DNA: TGTGCCAGCAGCCTGACAGGGTATGGCAATGAGCAGTTCTTC
CDR3 protein: CASSLTGYGNEQFF

clone size: once
J gene: TRBJ1-3
D gene: TRBD1
V gene: TRBV11-2
CDR3 DNA: TGTGCCAGCAGCTCAAAAAGGGACAGGGGGAGAGGCACCATATATTTT
CDR3 protein: CASSSKRDRGRGTIYF

clone size: -
J gene: TRBJ2-7
D gene: -
V gene: TRBV19
CDR3 DNA: TGTGCCAGTAGTAAGGGGGGGCTGTCCTCCGAGCAGTACTTC
CDR3 protein: CASSKGGLSSEQYF

clone size: -
J gene: TRBJ1-1
D gene: -
V gene: TRBV11-2
CDR3 DNA: TGTGCCAGCAGCGCGGGCCCGGTAGGGAACGCTTTCTTT
CDR3 protein: CASSAGPVGNAFF

clone size: once
J gene: TRBJ2-3
D gene: -
V gene: TRBV13
CDR3 DNA: TGTGCCAGCAGCCAGAGCGGGCATGCCGTGGCCACAGATACGCAGTATTTT
CDR3 protein: CASSQSGHAVATDTQYF

clone size: -
J gene: TRBJ2-7
D gene: TRBD2
V gene: TRBV19
CDR3 DNA: TGTGCCACCTCGCTCGGTAGCGGGACTATATACGAGCAGTACTTC
CDR3 protein: CATSLGSGTIYEQYF

clone size: once
J gene: TRBJ2-1
D gene: -
V gene: TRBV7-6
CDR3 DNA: TGTGCCAGCAGCTTAGATAGCGGCTCCTACAATGAGCAGTTCTTC
CDR3 protein: CASSLDSGSYNEQFF

clone size: -
J gene: TRBJ1-4
D gene: -
V gene: TRBV7-9
CDR3 DNA: TGTGCCAGCAGCTTAGTACAGGCTAATGAAAAACTGTTTTTT
CDR3 protein: CASSLVQANEKLFF

clone size: -
J gene: TRBJ1-6
D gene: -
V gene: TRBV6-5
CDR3 DNA: TGTGCCAGCAGTTCGGGGGATCGAATTTTATCACCCCTCCACTTT
CDR3 protein: CASSSGDRILSPLHF

clone size: -
J gene: TRBJ2-5
D gene: TRBD2
V gene: TRBV30
CDR3 DNA: TGTGCCTGGTCTAGCGGAGAGACCCAGTACTTC
CDR3 protein: CAWSSGETQYF

clone size: -
J gene: TRBJ2-7
D gene: TRBD1
V gene: TRBV5-1
CDR3 DNA: TGCGCCAGCAGCTTCCCGCCTGGGACAGACACTAGCGAGCAGTACTTC
CDR3 protein: CASSFPPGTDTSEQYF

clone size: -
J gene: TRBJ1-4
D gene: TRBD1
V gene: TRBV2
CDR3 DNA: TGTGCCAGCAGTCCAGGGGGACGGCAGACAACTAATGAAAAACTGTTTTTT
CDR3 protein: CASSPGGRQTTNEKLFF

clone size: -
J gene: TRBJ1-4
D gene: -
V gene: TRBV5-4
CDR3 DNA: TGTGCCAGCAGCTCTAGCCAGGAGAATGAAAAACTGTTTTTT
CDR3 protein: CASSSSQENEKLFF

clone size: few
J gene: TRBJ1-6
D gene: TRBD1
V gene: TRBV3-1/TRBV3-2
CDR3 DNA: TGTGCCAGCAGTTTACAGGGGATCTCCTATAATTCACCCCTCCACTTT
CDR3 protein: CASSLQGISYNSPLHF

clone size: -
J gene: TRBJ1-2
D gene: -
V gene: TRBV30
CDR3 DNA: TGTGCCTGGATGGGCGGGGCAGCGACTTGGACGACCTATGGCTACACCTTC
CDR3 protein: CAWMGGAATWTTYGYTF